The T cell receptor (beta chain) under discussion was sequenced for a study of pediatric ulcerative colitis. Profiled with immunoSEQ multiplex PCR; TCRdb holds only in-frame clones, not every one. The table lists 57,000 or so clones, 75% to 90% of them singletons. Trimming pared 1 base from V and 9 bases from J, leaving 12 bases between. This CDR3 contains 14 residues. Germline V gene lookup returns CDR1 MGHRA and CDR2 YSYEKL. This receptor was identified in a boy aged 5 to 17 who was a control in a study of pediatric ulcerative colitis. The chain is built from TRBV4-1 and TRBJ2-2; D is ambiguous. Sequencing was done on a sample of blood. CDR3 in amino acids: CASSQGLRVRELFF. The CDR3 DNA reads TGCGCCAGCAGCCAAGGTTTACGGGTGCGGGAGCTGTTTTTT.